This TCR beta chain was identified during a study of vaccination and CD4 T cells after COVID-19. Remarks on this clonotype: No antigen is known for it.

Germline V gives CDR1 LNHDA, CDR2 SQIVND (reference sequence). The CDR3 sequence is 13 residues long. Trimming cost V 5 bases and J 10 bases, with 12 bases left between them. Scientists ran DNA taken from cultured CD4+ T cells through the Oncomine TCR Beta short-read assay for sequencing. TCRdb fed the PCR reads into MiXCR, producing one record per CDR3 protein. This table holds about 20,000 distinct CDR3 sequences, around 63% found once. Treatment denoted: approximately 9-day PBMC culture with coronavirus spike peptide pools or control peptides (ViraFEST assay). The sequenced sample consisted of CD4+ T cells from blood, cultured in vitro. The TCR comes from a human donor who had recovered from COVID-19. V and J are TRBV19 and TRBJ1-6, with D tentatively TRBD1 (5 bases). The CDR3 DNA is TGTGCCAGTAGTCGGGACGAAGGATCACCCCTCCACTTT. It codes for CASSRDEGSPLHF.